These 18 T cell receptor beta chains came from one sample sequenced in a study of T cell responses to AZD1222 COVID-19 vaccine. Only in-frame clones appear in the TCRdb table, and some are missing; sequencing was by immunoSEQ multiplex PCR. The sample holds 70,000 to 95,000 clones; 86% are singletons and the top ten take approximately 5.6%. The sequenced sample was peripheral blood, obtained 28 days after the second AZD1222 dose. The source is an adult who received the AZD1222 COVID-19 vaccine.

The rearrangement uses TRBV9 and TRBJ2-1; D perhaps matches TRBD2 (5 bases). This CDR3 has 15 residues. V gave up 0 bases and J gave up 3 bases, with 10 bases separating them. Germline CDR1 and CDR2: SGDLS and YYNGEE. The CDR3 DNA sequence: TGTGCCAGCAGCGTAGGAGGGAGTGGCTACAATGAGCAGTTCTTC. Translating gives CASSVGGSGYNEQFF.

This chain joins TRBV7-2 and TRBJ2-1; perhaps TRBD2 as D (6 bases). V was cut by 1 base and J by 10 bases, with 17 bases left in between. The germline gives CDR1 SGHTA, CDR2 FQGNSA. This CDR3 has 15 residues. The CDR3, as DNA: TGTGCCAGCAGCTTAGTAGCGGTCCCCTCAGAGGAGCAGTTCTTC. Its protein product is CASSLVAVPSEEQFF.

The chain is built from TRBV5-4 and TRBJ2-7; D unclear. Trimming took off 3 bases at V and 0 bases at J, with 4 bases between the two ends. CDR3 length: 12 amino acids. Per the germline V gene, CDR1 is SGHNT and CDR2 is YYREEE (reference sequence). CDR3 residues: CASSSSSYEQYF. The CDR3 DNA is TGTGCCAGCAGCTCCAGCTCCTACGAGCAGTACTTC.

This chain joins TRBV30 and TRBJ2-7; 8 bases agree with TRBD2. Germline CDR1 is GTSNPN and CDR2 is SVGIG (reference sequence). Trimming cost V 2 bases and J 2 bases; bases outside gene matches: 5. The CDR3 consists of 14 residues. The CDR3 here is CAWSPPGLAYEQYF. The CDR3 bases are TGTGCCTGGAGTCCCCCGGGACTAGCCTACGAGCAGTACTTC.

The chain couples TRBV18 to TRBJ2-1; TRBD2 agrees at 8 bases. The CDR3 has 14 residues. The ends lost 5 bases at V and 5 bases at J; junction bases unmatched: 5. CDR1 and CDR2 (germline): KGHSH, LQKENI. The CDR3 DNA is TGTGCCAGCTCAATCCAGCGGGGGAACAATGAGCAGTTCTTC. Residues: CASSIQRGNNEQFF.

The chain recombines TRBV2 with TRBJ2-3, with D possibly TRBD1 on 6 matching bases. V gave up 6 bases and J gave up 5 bases, with 15 bases separating them. Per germline, CDR1 SNHLY and CDR2 FYNNEI. The length of the CDR3 is 14 residues. The DNA of the CDR3 is TGTGCCAGCAGGAGCAGGGGTAGTCAAGATACGCAGTATTTT. Its protein product is CASRSRGSQDTQYF.

The rearrangement links TRBV7-2 to TRBJ1-2, with unresolved D. Germline values: CDR1 SGHTA, CDR2 FQGNSA. The CDR3 contains 14 residues. V was trimmed by 1 base and J by 4 bases, leaving 10 bases between them. In DNA, the CDR3 is TGTGCCAGCAGCTTAGAGGCGGCAGGCTATGGCTACACCTTC. Translating gives CASSLEAAGYGYTF.

V is TRBV7-9 and J is TRBJ1-4, with TRBD1 as a possible D gene (5 bases). The CDR3 is 13 residues long. The V gene lost 1 base and the J gene lost 14 bases, with 14 bases spanning the gap. CDR1 and CDR2 (germline): SEHNR, FQNEAQ (reference sequence). CDR3 DNA sequence: TGTGCCAGCAGCTTAGAGCAGGGTTCTAAGCTGTTTTTT. Translated: CASSLEQGSKLFF.

The chain couples TRBV6-2 or TRBV6-3 to TRBJ2-7, with 8 bases that match TRBD2. There are 15 residues in the CDR3. Trimming took 6 bases from V and 0 from J; bases not matched to a gene: 7. CDR1 and CDR2 (germline): MNHEY, SVGEGT. CDR3 loop: CASSRGGVSSYEQYF. CDR3 bases: TGTGCCAGCAGCCGGGGGGGGGTCAGCTCCTACGAGCAGTACTTC.

The chain employs TRBV5-6 and TRBJ1-5; 8 nucleotides line up with TRBD1. The CDR3 loop spans 17 amino acids. Per the germline V gene, CDR1 is SGHDT and CDR2 is YYEEEE. V trimming: 3 bases; J trimming: 3 bases; junction bases outside the gene matches: 11. This CDR3 reads CASSSGERTGYNQPQHF. The CDR3 nucleotides are TGTGCCAGCAGCTCTGGTGAAAGGACAGGGTACAATCAGCCCCAGCATTTT.

J is TRBJ1-5 and V is TRBV6-1; no definite D call. Per the germline V gene, CDR1 is MNHNS and CDR2 is SASEGT. Trimming pared 3 bases from V and 1 base from J, leaving 10 bases between. CDR3 length: 15 amino acids. This chain's CDR3 is CASSDPRGSNQPQHF. The CDR3 coding sequence is TGTGCCAGCAGTGACCCCCGAGGGAGCAATCAGCCCCAGCATTTT.

The chain employs TRBV19 and TRBJ2-1; tentatively, D is TRBD2 (6 bases). The CDR3 is 16 amino acids. Trimming removed 3 bases at V and 1 base at J, with 13 bases between. The germline CDR1 and CDR2 sequences are LNHDA and SQIVND (reference sequence). The CDR3 sequence is CASSMGRGISYNEQFF. The CDR3 coding sequence is TGTGCCAGTAGTATGGGGCGGGGAATATCCTACAATGAGCAGTTCTTC.

CDR3 region: CATSGLLSSDNEQFF. CDR3 in DNA: TGTGCCACCAGCGGTCTCCTAAGCTCAGACAATGAGCAGTTCTTC. The chain combines TRBV24-1 with TRBJ2-1; D call uncertain. Germline lookup yields CDR1 KGHDR and CDR2 SFDVKD. This CDR3 comprises 15 residues. Trimming cost V 7 bases and J 5 bases, with 17 bases left between them.

The V and J genes are TRBV9 and TRBJ2-7; no clear D gene. There are 14 residues in the CDR3. Trimming left V 0 bases short and J 2 bases short, with 9 bases between. Germline CDR1 reads SGDLS; CDR2 reads YYNGEE. This CDR3 is CASSVDGRTYEQYF. The CDR3 coding sequence is TGTGCCAGCAGCGTAGACGGCCGGACCTACGAGCAGTACTTC.

This chain links TRBV12-3 or TRBV12-4 with TRBJ2-3; D tentatively fits TRBD1 or TRBD2 (5 bases each). The germline V and J ends were trimmed by 4 bases and 6 bases, with 8 bases remaining between them. This CDR3 region has 12 residues. DNA of the CDR3: TGTGCCAGCAGTTACGAGGGGGATACGCAGTATTTT. Encoded protein: CASSYEGDTQYF.

This clone was recorded only once. The chain joins TRBV7-8 to TRBJ1-3, with D tentatively TRBD1 (5 bases). The CDR3 contains 14 residues. Trimming left V 1 base short and J 4 bases short, with 8 bases between. Germline loops: CDR1 SGHVS, CDR2 FQNEAQ. As DNA, the CDR3 is TGTGCCAGCAGCTTAGGGACATCAGGAAACACCATATATTTT. This codes for CASSLGTSGNTIYF.

Written as DNA, the CDR3 is TGTGCCAGCACAAGGGCCTACGAGCAGTACTTC. This translates into CASTRAYEQYF. The chain joins TRBV2 to TRBJ2-7; D not resolved. Germline V lookup: CDR1 SNHLY, CDR2 FYNNEI. There are 11 residues in the CDR3. The ends were cut back, 7 bases at V and 2 bases at J, with 6 bases in the middle.

This sequence joins TRBV5-6 and TRBJ1-4; D is unclear. The CDR3 loop spans 16 amino acids. Trimming cost V 4 bases and J 5 bases, with 18 bases left between them. Looked up from germline, CDR1 is SGHDT and CDR2 is YYEEEE. The CDR3 region is CASSVGPLAANEKLFF. CDR3 sequence (DNA): TGTGCCAGCAGCGTGGGCCCACTAGCGGCCAATGAAAAACTGTTTTTT. Full variable domain (rest looked up from reference TRBV5-6 and TRBJ1-4): DAGVTQSPTHLIKTRGQQVTLRCSPKSGHDTVSWYQQALGQGPQFIFQYYEEEERQRGNFPDRFSGHQFPNYSSELNVNALLLGDSALYLCASSVGPLAANEKLFFGSGTQLSVL.